By sample fraction, the clone carrying this TCR beta chain is medium-sized. Its antigen remains unknown. Other nucleotide sequences from this sample produce the same CDR3. The germline V gene encodes CDR1 MNHEY and CDR2 SVGAGI. There are 11 residues in the CDR3. V shed 5 bases and J shed 3 bases, with 5 bases lying between them. The sample originates from a study of OX40 agonist ivuxolimab in advanced cancers. As for the study in general: Antecedent anti-PD-1, anti-PD-L1 or anti-CTLA-4 therapy was permissible, with around 41% having received some. Study observations and caveats: The average count of expanded clones was higher among CD8+ T cells than among CD4+. The authors also found low normalized T-cell clonal expansion in some nonresponders. Circulating CD4+ and CD8+ T cells showed clonal expansion by week 6 at 0.1 to 3.0 mg/kg.

The assay was immunoSEQ multiplex PCR, and TCRdb's table has in-frame clones only and misses some. The sample carries 37,000 or so clones, approximately 80% recorded once. This TCR was sampled from an adult with an advanced solid tumor such as melanoma, head and neck, liver or kidney cancer. Sequencing was performed on CD4+ or CD8+ T cells sorted from blood, taken in a trial of the OX40 agonist ivuxolimab. V is TRBV6-5 and J is TRBJ2-7; D gene unclear. The CDR3 coding sequence is TGTGCCAGCAGTGCCGGCTACGAGCAGTACTTC. Protein: CASSAGYEQYF.